The 18 T cell receptor beta chains below were found in one sample sequenced in a study of blood T cell repertoires in COVID-19. Sequencing used immunoSEQ multiplex PCR; TCRdb keeps in-frame clones, though not all of them. Among around 370,000 clones listed, around 90% were seen once. Sequences were obtained from peripheral blood. These receptor sequences come from a man between 18 and 29 years old with active or convalescent COVID-19.

The table lists this clone with a few counts. V and J are TRBV12-3 or TRBV12-4 and TRBJ1-5; 7 bases agree with TRBD1. V dropped 6 bases and J dropped 2; count of bases not matched to a gene: 1. This CDR3 region has 13 residues. The chain's CDR3 is CASSQGGNQPQHF. The DNA of the CDR3 is TGTGCCAGCAGCCAGGGGGGCAATCAGCCCCAGCATTTT.

The chain uses TRBV2 and TRBJ2-1; D possibly corresponds to TRBD2 (6 bases). Trimming took off 5 bases at V and 2 bases at J, with 13 bases between the two ends. The CDR3 consists of 15 residues. Germline lookup yields CDR1 SNHLY and CDR2 FYNNEI. CDR3 in DNA: TGTGCCAGCAGTCAGGGACTCCTGGCCTACAATGAGCAGTTCTTC. As protein: CASSQGLLAYNEQFF.

This sequence joins TRBV6-5 and TRBJ1-5; D possibly corresponds to TRBD1 (5 bases). The CDR3 contains 15 residues. Trimming removed 0 bases at V and 7 bases at J, with 13 bases between. The germline V gene has CDR1 MNHEY and CDR2 SVGAGI. This CDR3 reads CASSYSNRGYQPQHF. The CDR3, as DNA: TGTGCCAGCAGTTACTCGAATAGGGGTTACCAGCCCCAGCATTTT.

As DNA, the CDR3 is TGTGCCAGCAAGGGGACAGGGCAAAACACCGGGGAGCTGTTTTTT. It is translated as CASKGTGQNTGELFF. V and J are TRBV5-4 and TRBJ2-2, with 9 nucleotides matching TRBD1. The CDR3 is made up of 15 amino acids. CDR1 is SGHNT and CDR2 is YYREEE in the germline V gene (reference sequence). Losses at the gene ends were 6 bases for V and 2 bases for J; bases not matched to a gene: 5.

A remark on this clone: This CDR3 is also generated by other DNA sequences in the sample. This chain joins TRBV6-2 or TRBV6-3 and TRBJ2-7; 10 bases match TRBD1. CDR1 is MNHEY and CDR2 is SVGEGT in the germline V gene. The V gene end was trimmed by 5 bases and the J gene end by 3 bases; junction bases not matched to a gene: 4. The CDR3 has 14 residues. CDR3 protein: CASSKTGGLYEQYF. The CDR3 DNA is TGTGCCAGCAGTAAGACAGGGGGCCTCTACGAGCAGTACTTC.

The V gene is TRBV28, the J gene TRBJ1-2; D gene unclear. V was trimmed by 5 bases and J by 5 bases, leaving 12 bases between them. The CDR3 has 13 residues. Germline V gene lookup returns CDR1 MDHEN and CDR2 SYDVKM. This chain's CDR3 is CASSPTGWYGYTF. CDR3 DNA sequence: TGTGCCAGCAGTCCCACGGGGTGGTATGGCTACACCTTC.

J is TRBJ2-7 and V is TRBV18; 12 bases map to TRBD1. With V trimmed by 4 bases and J by 2 bases, 3 bases remained unmatched. Germline loops: CDR1 KGHSH, CDR2 LQKENI. The CDR3 has 15 residues. The CDR3 loop reads CASSQGQGAPYEQYF. CDR3 DNA sequence: TGTGCCAGCTCACAGGGACAGGGGGCCCCCTACGAGCAGTACTTC.

The gene calls are TRBV11-1 and TRBJ2-1; TRBD1 might be the D (6 bases). The CDR3 sequence is 15 residues long. The germline V gene encodes CDR1 SGHAT and CDR2 FQDESV (reference sequence). The V end lost 6 bases, the J end lost 0 bases, and 12 bases lay between the germline ends. The CDR3 sequence is CASRGQGFSYNEQFF. As DNA, the CDR3 is TGTGCCAGCAGGGGACAAGGCTTCTCCTACAATGAGCAGTTCTTC.

The chain is built from TRBV14 and TRBJ2-3, with TRBD2 matching over 9 bases. V shed 9 bases and J 2 bases; nucleotides not matched to a gene: 3. The germline V gene encodes CDR1 SGHDN and CDR2 FVKESK. CDR3 length: 13 amino acids. CDR3 sequence reads: CARSGRNTDTQYF. CDR3 sequence (DNA): TGTGCCAGAAGCGGGAGGAACACAGATACGCAGTATTTT.

CDR3 region: CASSIARAVTYEQYF. For the CDR3, the DNA is TGTGCCAGTAGTATAGCCAGGGCCGTGACCTACGAGCAGTACTTC. The V gene is TRBV19, the J gene TRBJ2-7, with D possibly matching TRBD1 (5 bases). Germline assignment: CDR1 LNHDA and CDR2 SQIVND (reference sequence). This CDR3 contains 15 residues. V was clipped by 1 base and J by 2 bases, with 12 bases between them.

CDR3 amino acids: CASSQTRSGELFF. The CDR3 region has the DNA TGTGCCAGCAGCCAAACGCGATCCGGGGAGCTGTTTTTT. The chain carries TRBV11-2 and TRBJ2-2; no clear D. Trimming took off 5 bases at V and 6 bases at J, with 10 bases between the two ends. Germline values: CDR1 SGHAT, CDR2 FQNNGV. The CDR3 covers 13 residues.

This chain joins TRBV12-3 or TRBV12-4 and TRBJ2-5; perhaps TRBD2 as D (6 bases). This CDR3 is 13 amino acids long. Trimming stripped 2 bases from V and 5 bases from J, with 9 bases between. CDR3: CASSLSGVETQYF. In DNA, the CDR3 is TGTGCCAGCAGTTTATCGGGAGTGGAGACCCAGTACTTC.

The chain carries TRBV3-1 (or the pseudogene TRBV3-2) and TRBJ2-1; 10 nucleotides align to TRBD1. V shed 1 base and J 2 bases; nucleotides not matched to a gene: 2. CDR1 is LGHDT, CDR2 YNNKEL, per germline (reference sequence). This CDR3 region has 16 residues. The DNA for the CDR3 is TGTGCCAGCAGCCAAGTCGGACAGGGGGCCTACAATGAGCAGTTCTTC. It is translated as CASSQVGQGAYNEQFF.

The chain couples TRBV28 to TRBJ2-1, with D tentatively TRBD1 (6 bases). The V gene's germline CDR1 is MDHEN and CDR2 SYDVKM. V was cut by 5 bases and J by 7 bases, with 12 bases left in between. There are 13 residues in the CDR3. The CDR3, as DNA: TGTGCCAGCAGTATCCGGCAGGGGAATGAGCAGTTCTTC. It codes for CASSIRQGNEQFF.

The J gene is TRBJ1-1, the V gene TRBV29-1, with D possibly TRBD1 on 5 matching bases. Germline V lookup: CDR1 SQVTM, CDR2 ANQGSEA. V lost 6 bases, J lost 6 bases, and 17 bases lay in between. The CDR3 is 13 residues long. The CDR3 DNA reads TGCAGCGTGAAAGGGGTACAGACTGCTGAAGCTTTCTTT. Amino acids: CSVKGVQTAEAFF. Full variable domain (remainder filled in from reference TRBV29-1 and TRBJ1-1): SAVISQKPSRDICQRGTSLTIQCQVDSQVTMMFWYRQQPGQSLTLIATANQGSEATYESGFVIDKFPISRPNLTFSTLTVSNMSPEDSSIYLCSVKGVQTAEAFFGQGTRLTVV.

The chain has TRBV27 and TRBJ2-7; D not resolved. Trimming stripped 3 bases from V and 5 bases from J, with 14 bases between. Germline values: CDR1 MNHEY, CDR2 SMNVEV (reference sequence). This CDR3 has 14 residues. CDR3: CASSFSEQYDEQYF. The CDR3 DNA sequence: TGTGCCAGCAGTTTTTCAGAACAGTACGACGAGCAGTACTTC.

This clone was detected only a few times. The chain combines TRBV5-6 with TRBJ1-2; no reliable D call. V was trimmed by 2 bases and J by 10 bases, leaving 12 bases between them. This CDR3 has 12 amino acids. Germline CDR1 and CDR2: SGHDT and YYEEEE. CDR3 in amino acids: CASSFWVSDYTF. DNA for the CDR3: TGTGCCAGCAGCTTTTGGGTCAGCGACTACACCTTC.

The rearrangement joins TRBV2 to TRBJ2-2, with 8 bases identical to TRBD1. V trimming: 7 bases; J trimming: 6 bases; junction bases outside the gene matches: 1. CDR1 is SNHLY, CDR2 FYNNEI, per germline. The CDR3 is 12 amino acids. In DNA form, the CDR3 reads TGTGCCAGCACAGGGGGCCCCGGGGAGCTGTTTTTT. Translating gives CASTGGPGELFF. The variable domain in full, with the rest retrieved from reference TRBV2 and TRBJ2-2, is EPEVTQTPSHQVTQMGQEVILRCVPISNHLYFYWYRQILGQKVEFLVSFYNNEISEKSEIFDDQFSVERPDGSNFTLKIRSTKLEDSAMYFCASTGGPGELFFGEGSRLTVL.